The subject of this entry is one T cell receptor (beta chain). Its antigen is as yet unknown. The data stem from a study of cytomegalovirus exposure and HLA in healthy donors. Background on the study: Of a few hundred genotyped donors, more than 65% grouped in the Caucasian-associated ancestry cluster. Study conclusions and caveats: Per published accounts, TCR beta sequences correctly predicted the HLA-A and HLA-B alleles of most subjects.

The PCR ran on 60 Vbeta and 13 Jbeta primers. Sequencing was performed with immunoSEQ multiplex PCR; in TCRdb, only in-frame clones are kept and a portion is missing. The listing contains about 34,000 clones. Germline V CDR1 and CDR2: SGHRS, YFSETQ. The CDR3 spans 11 residues. V gave up 8 bases and J gave up 2 bases, with 6 bases separating them. This receptor was identified in a woman aged 40 to 50 in good health and CMV-seropositive. The chain is built from TRBV5-1 and TRBJ2-3; D is ambiguous. Sequenced sample: PBMCs. CDR3 DNA sequence: TGCGCCAGTAGACTCACAGATACGCAGTATTTT. This encodes CASRLTDTQYF.